Listed below are T cell receptor beta chains from one sample, sequenced in a study of blood T cells in healthy people across ages. One entry per CDR3 protein results from TCRdb running MiXCR on the 5' RACE reads. The table records 800,000 or so distinct CDR3 sequences, about 62% of them present only once. Input material: blood. These TCRs come from a man aged 30 to 39 in good health. Each CDR3 is given with its conserved first and last residue. The D gene is left open where the match is weak. Some rows mark clone size as missing; the rest say once, few, many or name a class of expanded clone.

v_gene	d_gene	abundance	j_gene	CDR3aa	CDR3nt
TRBV20-1	-	-	TRBJ2-1	CSASAPRQANEQFF	TGCAGTGCTAGTGCTCCTCGTCAGGCCAATGAGCAGTTCTTC
TRBV7-2	-	-	TRBJ2-3	CASSLVSGSTDTQYF	TGTGCCAGCAGCTTAGTCAGCGGCAGCACAGATACGCAGTATTTT
TRBV6-5	-	-	TRBJ1-5	CASRGPSGPQPQHF	TGTGCCAGCAGAGGACCGTCGGGGCCTCAGCCCCAGCATTTT
TRBV10-3	-	-	TRBJ2-2	CAIRPNTGELFF	TGTGCCATCAGACCGAACACCGGGGAGCTGTTTTTT
TRBV24-1	-	-	TRBJ2-3	CATSDPGHTQYF	TGTGCCACCAGTGACCCCGGTCATACGCAGTATTTT
TRBV5-1	-	few	TRBJ1-6	CASTDRPTDSPLHF	TGCGCCAGCACCGACCGACCAACGGATTCACCCCTCCACTTT
TRBV7-9	TRBD2	-	TRBJ2-5	CASRTGLANQETQYF	TGTGCCAGCAGAACGGGACTAGCGAACCAAGAGACCCAGTACTTC
TRBV29-1	TRBD1	once	TRBJ2-4	CSVTGRLAKNIQYF	TGCAGCGTGACAGGGCGTCTAGCCAAAAACATTCAGTACTTC
TRBV12-3/TRBV12-4	-	-	TRBJ2-1	CASRTGGGDEQFF	TGTGCCAGCCGGACGGGGGGCGGGGATGAGCAGTTCTTC
TRBV28	TRBD2	-	TRBJ2-5	CASSSPGLAAGTQYF	TGTGCCAGCAGTTCGCCGGGACTAGCGGCCGGAACCCAGTACTTC
TRBV7-9	-	once	TRBJ2-7	CASSTRRGARREQYF	TGTGCCAGCAGCACCCGACGGGGAGCTAGGCGCGAGCAGTACTTC